The next 22 T cell receptor beta chains were all read from a single sample in a study of shared T cell receptors in the human thymus. The data were produced by immunoSEQ multiplex PCR, yet TCRdb's version contains in-frame clones alone and is incomplete. The sample yields some 640,000 clones, 70% to 90% seen once. These data are also associated with another study on human thymus T cells.

The specimen sequenced was thymocytes. The source of these receptors is a boy younger than two with a congenital heart defect.

The chain couples TRBV11-2 to TRBJ1-5; D is uncertain. The CDR3 loop spans 15 amino acids. Germline V lookup: CDR1 SGHAT, CDR2 FQNNGV. V was pared by 0 bases and J by 1 base, with 7 bases between. The DNA for the CDR3 is TGTGCCAGCAGCTTAGAATCTTCGAGCAATCAGCCCCAGCATTTT. Its protein is CASSLESSSNQPQHF.

The rearrangement links TRBV14 to TRBJ2-7; TRBD2 might be the D (5 bases). This CDR3 has 14 amino acids. Germline V gene data show CDR1 as SGHDN and CDR2 as FVKESK. V gave up 4 bases and J gave up 3 bases, with 13 bases separating them. CDR3 region: CASSPLLASYEQYF. In nucleotides, the CDR3 is TGTGCCAGCAGCCCTCTCTTAGCGAGCTACGAGCAGTACTTC.

The V gene is TRBV19, the J gene TRBJ1-1; D is unclear. CDR1 LNHDA and CDR2 SQIVND come from the germline V gene (reference sequence). V was shortened by 7 bases and J by 2 bases, with 5 bases between the two germline ends. The CDR3 runs to 11 residues. This chain's CDR3 is CASKSNTEAFF. CDR3 DNA: TGTGCCAGTAAAAGCAACACTGAAGCTTTCTTT.

The rearrangement joins TRBV10-3 to TRBJ2-1; TRBD1 agrees at 8 bases. The CDR3 contains 13 residues. J was trimmed by 6 bases and V by 5 bases; bases with no gene match: 3. Germline values: CDR1 ENHRY, CDR2 SYGVKD. The DNA for the CDR3 is TGTGCCATCAGTAGCACAGGGGGCAATGAGCAGTTCTTC. Its protein is CAISSTGGNEQFF.

The CDR3 DNA is TGTGCCAGCTCACCCGGGGGGTTAATGAACACTGAAGCTTTCTTT. Translating it yields CASSPGGLMNTEAFF. The chain is built from TRBV18 and TRBJ1-1; D perhaps matches TRBD1 (5 bases). Trimming shortened V by 3 bases and J by 0 bases, and 11 bases separated the two germline ends. Germline V gives CDR1 KGHSH, CDR2 LQKENI. CDR3 length: 15 amino acids.

The V gene is TRBV7-9, the J gene TRBJ2-3; 13 bases line up with TRBD2. J was trimmed by 3 bases and V by 5 bases; bases with no gene match: 11. The germline V gene encodes CDR1 SEHNR and CDR2 FQNEAQ (reference sequence). This CDR3 contains 18 residues. In nucleotides, the CDR3 is TGTGCCAGCAGCCTCGGGACTAGCGGGGTAGGAAGGACAGATACGCAGTATTTT. Its translation is CASSLGTSGVGRTDTQYF.

J is TRBJ2-2 and V is TRBV27, with 7 bases identical to TRBD1. The junction had 5 bases not matched to a gene; V was cut back by 4 bases and J by 0 bases. Germline CDR1 and CDR2: MNHEY and SMNVEV (reference sequence). The CDR3 is made up of 16 amino acids. CDR3 protein: CASSSPTGSNTGELFF. The CDR3 DNA reads TGTGCCAGCAGTTCCCCGACAGGGTCGAACACCGGGGAGCTGTTTTTT.

This chain uses TRBV27 with TRBJ2-1, with unresolved D. The germline V gene encodes CDR1 MNHEY and CDR2 SMNVEV (reference sequence). V was pared by 3 bases and J by 6 bases, with 3 bases between. CDR3 length: 11 amino acids. The DNA of the CDR3 is TGTGCCAGCAGTTTCGGCAATGAGCAGTTCTTC. This codes for CASSFGNEQFF.

V and J are TRBV27 and TRBJ1-4, with D uncertain. V dropped 5 bases and J dropped 4 bases, with 11 bases sitting between them. CDR3 length: 14 amino acids. From germline, CDR1 is MNHEY and CDR2 SMNVEV (reference sequence). Written as DNA, the CDR3 is TGTGCCAGCAGTACGGACGGGAGTAATGAAAAACTGTTTTTT. Protein: CASSTDGSNEKLFF.

This clone appeared a few times. This chain connects TRBV5-6 to TRBJ1-2, with D possibly TRBD1 on 5 matching bases. Germline lookup yields CDR1 SGHDT and CDR2 YYEEEE. CDR3 length: 15 residues. V was trimmed by 2 bases and J by 6 bases, leaving 17 bases between them. CDR3 DNA sequence: TGTGCCAGCAGCTTCAGGAAGGGGATTTGGAATGGCTACACCTTC. This codes for CASSFRKGIWNGYTF.

V gene TRBV5-4 combines with J gene TRBJ2-3; the match to TRBD1 covers 8 bases. The germline gives CDR1 SGHNT, CDR2 YYREEE (reference sequence). The CDR3 has 17 residues. J was trimmed by 4 bases and V by 3 bases; bases with no gene match: 13. The CDR3 bases are TGTGCCAGCAGCTCAAAAACCTGGACAGGGCCCCCAGATACGCAGTATTTT. As protein: CASSSKTWTGPPDTQYF.

The rearrangement uses TRBV6-7 and TRBJ2-3, with 7 positions matching TRBD2. TRBV6-7 is assigned to the ORF class and has an uncertain function. V lost 4 bases to trimming and J lost 1 base; unmatched junction nucleotides: 8. This CDR3 region has 16 residues. The CDR3 DNA reads as TGTGCCAGCAGTTGCATAGTTCGGGAGGGCACAGATACGCAGTATTTT. Its protein product is CASSCIVREGTDTQYF.

Only one count was recorded for this clone. The genes are TRBV5-1 and TRBJ1-1, with 7 bases identical to TRBD1. V was clipped by 4 bases and J by 0 bases; unmatched bases: 9. The germline CDR1 and CDR2 sequences are SGHRS and YFSETQ. The CDR3 is 16 amino acids. Written as DNA, the CDR3 is TGCGCCAGCAGCGCCCATGGGGACAGCATGAACACTGAAGCTTTCTTT. Its protein product is CASSAHGDSMNTEAFF.

In its sample, this clone was seen a few times. Other nucleotide sequences in the sample specify the same CDR3. This chain connects TRBV7-2 to TRBJ2-7, with 7 bases fitting TRBD1. V shed 2 bases, J shed 3 bases, and the junction held 4 bases outside the gene matches. Looked up from germline, CDR1 is SGHTA and CDR2 is FQGNSA. The CDR3 loop spans 14 amino acids. CDR3 residues: CASSLSAGGYEQYF. For the CDR3, the DNA is TGTGCCAGCAGCTTAAGTGCAGGGGGCTACGAGCAGTACTTC.

This sequence joins TRBV21-1 and TRBJ2-5; TRBD1 was called by the table and not checked on the DNA. TRBV21-1 is given as a pseudogene. The CDR3 contains 13 residues. CDR3 sequence: CASSYNMAETQYF. The DNA of the CDR3 is TGTGCCAGCTCATACAACATGGCAGAGACCCAGTACTTC.

CDR3 DNA: TGTGCTAGTGGTTTGAGGGGGGGCCAAGAGACCCAGTACTTC. This codes for CASGLRGGQETQYF. V is TRBV12-5 and J is TRBJ2-5; D possibly corresponds to TRBD2 (7 bases). The V end lost 2 bases, the J end lost 1 base, and 8 bases lay between the germline ends. Germline V CDR1 and CDR2: LGHNT, FRNRAP. The CDR3 length is 14 residues.

The CDR3 loop is CAISESKGDYEQYF. In nucleotides, the CDR3 is TGTGCCATCAGTGAGTCGAAGGGGGACTACGAGCAGTACTTC. J is TRBJ2-7 and V is TRBV10-3, with a weak D call TRBD1 (6 bases). The V end was cut by 0 bases, the J end by 3 bases, with 9 bases between. Germline-derived CDR1 and CDR2 are ENHRY and SYGVKD. CDR3 length equals 14 residues.

The V and J genes are TRBV27 and TRBJ2-7; TRBD2 matches 7 bases. The CDR3 runs 15 residues. V lost 6 bases and J lost 1; bases outside the gene matches: 9. Germline V gives CDR1 MNHEY, CDR2 SMNVEV (reference sequence). In DNA form, the CDR3 reads TGTGCCAGCAGACCTACGGGGGGTCCTTCCTACGAGCAGTACTTC. This translates into CASRPTGGPSYEQYF.

Only a few counts were recorded for this clone. The V and J genes are TRBV19 and TRBJ1-6; TRBD1 might be the D (5 bases). Trimming took 5 bases from V and 7 from J, leaving 12 bases between them. The CDR3 loop spans 14 amino acids. Germline-derived CDR1 and CDR2 are LNHDA and SQIVND (reference sequence). Written as DNA, the CDR3 is TGTGCCAGTAGTCCCGGGGGACGGAATTCACCCCTCCACTTT. Its protein product is CASSPGGRNSPLHF.

This chain uses TRBV30 with TRBJ2-4, with TRBD1 matching over 7 bases. The CDR3 loop spans 16 amino acids. CDR1 is GTSNPN, CDR2 SVGIG, per germline (reference sequence). After removal of 2 bases from V and 0 bases from J, the junction contained 7 bases not matched to a gene. The CDR3 region has the DNA TGTGCCTGGAGTCTTTTGGACAGGCTAGCCAAAAACATTCAGTACTTC. Translation: CAWSLLDRLAKNIQYF.

The V gene is TRBV28, the J gene TRBJ1-2; TRBD1 agrees at 11 bases. V trimming: 5 bases; J trimming: 6 bases; junction bases outside the gene matches: 11. The CDR3 has 16 amino acids. Looked up from germline, CDR1 is MDHEN and CDR2 is SYDVKM. CDR3 in amino acids: CASSHRDRGTVDGYTF. Written as DNA, the CDR3 is TGTGCCAGCAGTCACCGGGACAGGGGGACCGTCGATGGCTACACCTTC.

V is TRBV28 and J is TRBJ2-1; 12 bases align to TRBD2. Germline CDR1 reads MDHEN; CDR2 reads SYDVKM. This CDR3 is 17 amino acids long. V shed 5 bases, J shed 0 bases, and the junction held 5 bases outside the gene matches. The CDR3 here is CASSGLAGLSSYNEQFF. For the CDR3, the DNA is TGTGCCAGCAGTGGACTAGCGGGACTTAGCTCCTACAATGAGCAGTTCTTC. Variable domain in full (rest from reference TRBV28 and TRBJ2-1): DVKVTQSSRYLVKRTGEKVFLECVQDMDHENMFWYRQDPGLGLRLIYFSYDVKMKEKGDIPEGYSVSREKKERFSLILESASTNQTSMYLCASSGLAGLSSYNEQFFGPGTRLTVL.